A selection of T cell receptor beta chains follows, all from one sample in a study of T cell responses to AZD1222 COVID-19 vaccine. The protocol was immunoSEQ multiplex PCR, while the TCRdb copy is restricted to in-frame clones and leaves out a portion. In the table there are approximately 25,000 clones, around 92% of which are singletons. Sample: peripheral blood, taken 28 days after the second AZD1222 dose. The receptors stem from an adult who received the AZD1222 COVID-19 vaccine. The CDR3 runs from the conserved cysteine through the conserved F or W. D genes are given only for firm matches. Clone size, where shown, is once, few, many, or a class for clones that have expanded.

d_call: -
j_call: TRBJ2-4
v_call: TRBV6-4
clone_size: -
cdr3_nt: TGTGCCAGCAGTGAGAGTAGGGGGAACATTCAGTACTTC
cdr3_aa: CASSESRGNIQYF

d_call: -
j_call: TRBJ2-7
v_call: TRBV5-1
clone_size: -
cdr3_nt: TGCGCCAGCAGCCCCAGCAGCGGCGGTTACGAGCAGTACTTC
cdr3_aa: CASSPSSGGYEQYF

d_call: -
j_call: TRBJ1-3
v_call: TRBV19
clone_size: -
cdr3_nt: TGTGCCAGTAGTATCAGTTACTCTGGAAACACCATATATTTT
cdr3_aa: CASSISYSGNTIYF

d_call: -
j_call: TRBJ1-2
v_call: TRBV5-1
clone_size: -
cdr3_nt: TGCGCCAGCAGCTTGGGTAACGGCAACTCCTATGGCTACACCTTC
cdr3_aa: CASSLGNGNSYGYTF

d_call: -
j_call: TRBJ2-7
v_call: TRBV5-6
clone_size: few
cdr3_nt: TGTGCCAGCAGCTTGGTGGACGAGCAGTACTTC
cdr3_aa: CASSLVDEQYF

d_call: TRBD2
j_call: TRBJ2-1
v_call: TRBV27
clone_size: -
cdr3_nt: TGTGCCAGCAGTTCACTAGCGGGCAATGAGCAGTTCTTC
cdr3_aa: CASSSLAGNEQFF

d_call: -
j_call: TRBJ2-7
v_call: TRBV5-1
clone_size: -
cdr3_nt: TGCGCCAGCAGCTTGGAGGGGGTCCTAGTCCCTTACGAGCAGTACTTC
cdr3_aa: CASSLEGVLVPYEQYF

d_call: -
j_call: TRBJ1-1
v_call: TRBV19
clone_size: -
cdr3_nt: TGTGCCAGTAGTATCGGCGTGAACACTGAAGCTTTCTTT
cdr3_aa: CASSIGVNTEAFF

d_call: -
j_call: TRBJ1-3
v_call: TRBV28
clone_size: once
cdr3_nt: TGTGCCAGCAGTTTTGGGTCGCATGGAAACACCATATATTTT
cdr3_aa: CASSFGSHGNTIYF

d_call: TRBD1
j_call: TRBJ1-4
v_call: TRBV10-3
clone_size: -
cdr3_nt: TGTGCCATCAGTGAGTCGGGACAGGGGGCGGATGAAAAACTGTTTTTT
cdr3_aa: CAISESGQGADEKLFF

d_call: TRBD1
j_call: TRBJ1-6
v_call: TRBV11-3
clone_size: once
cdr3_nt: TGTGCCAGCAGCTCAAACAGGGGTCGATATAATTCACCCCTCCACTTT
cdr3_aa: CASSSNRGRYNSPLHF

d_call: -
j_call: TRBJ2-6
v_call: TRBV2
clone_size: -
cdr3_nt: TGTGCCAGCAGTGAATCACCCGGGGCTCCCGTCCTGACTTTC
cdr3_aa: CASSESPGAPVLTF

d_call: -
j_call: TRBJ2-2
v_call: TRBV7-3
clone_size: -
cdr3_nt: TGTGCCAGCCAAGCCGGGCCCAGGGGCACCGGGGAGCTGTTTTTT
cdr3_aa: CASQAGPRGTGELFF

d_call: -
j_call: TRBJ1-5
v_call: TRBV4-1
clone_size: -
cdr3_nt: TGCGCCAGCAGCCAGTCAAGGGGCAATCAGCCCCAGCATTTT
cdr3_aa: CASSQSRGNQPQHF

d_call: TRBD1
j_call: TRBJ2-3
v_call: TRBV19
clone_size: -
cdr3_nt: TGTGCCAGTGAAGGGGACAGCGGTGACCTTTATAGCACAGATACGCAGTATTTT
cdr3_aa: CASEGDSGDLYSTDTQYF

d_call: -
j_call: TRBJ2-7
v_call: TRBV29-1
clone_size: -
cdr3_nt: TGCAGCGTTGTTACAGGGTGGGAGCAGTACTTC
cdr3_aa: CSVVTGWEQYF

d_call: -
j_call: TRBJ1-1
v_call: TRBV28
clone_size: -
cdr3_nt: TGTGCCAGCAGTTTAAATGCAGGGAGGGGGGCGAACACTGAAGCTTTCTTT
cdr3_aa: CASSLNAGRGANTEAFF

d_call: -
j_call: TRBJ1-5
v_call: TRBV28
clone_size: -
cdr3_nt: TGTGCCAGCAGTTACCGACGGTCCAATCAGCCCCAGCATTTT
cdr3_aa: CASSYRRSNQPQHF

d_call: TRBD1
j_call: TRBJ1-4
v_call: TRBV18
clone_size: -
cdr3_nt: TGTGCCAGCTCACCACCGGGACAGCCTAATGAAAAACTGTTTTTT
cdr3_aa: CASSPPGQPNEKLFF

d_call: -
j_call: TRBJ1-2
v_call: TRBV27
clone_size: -
cdr3_nt: TGTGCCAGCAGCCCTCGGGGCGCCCACTATGGCTACACCTTC
cdr3_aa: CASSPRGAHYGYTF